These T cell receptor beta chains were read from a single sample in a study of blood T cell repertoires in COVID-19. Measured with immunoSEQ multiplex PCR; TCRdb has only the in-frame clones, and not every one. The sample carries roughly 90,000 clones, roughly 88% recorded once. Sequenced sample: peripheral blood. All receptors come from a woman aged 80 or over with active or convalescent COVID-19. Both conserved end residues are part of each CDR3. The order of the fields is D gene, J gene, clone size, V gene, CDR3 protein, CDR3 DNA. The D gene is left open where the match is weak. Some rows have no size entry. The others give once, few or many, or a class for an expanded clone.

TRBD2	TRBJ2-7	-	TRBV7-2	CASSQSSGGYEQYF	TGTGCCAGCAGCCAGTCTAGCGGGGGCTACGAGCAGTACTTC
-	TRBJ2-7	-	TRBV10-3	CAISPGTLTYEQYF	TGTGCCATCAGTCCCGGGACATTAACCTACGAGCAGTACTTC
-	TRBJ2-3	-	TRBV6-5	CASIAAGGVDTQYF	TGTGCCAGCATCGCGGCAGGAGGTGTGGATACGCAGTATTTT
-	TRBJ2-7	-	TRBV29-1	CSVASGQDEQYF	TGCAGCGTTGCCTCTGGACAAGACGAGCAGTACTTC
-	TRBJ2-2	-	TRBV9	CASSRSRVDTGELFF	TGTGCCAGCAGCCGATCCAGGGTGGACACCGGGGAGCTGTTTTTT
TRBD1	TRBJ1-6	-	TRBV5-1	CASSFSRGRDNSPLHF	TGCGCCAGCAGCTTCTCCAGGGGGAGAGACAATTCACCCCTCCACTTT
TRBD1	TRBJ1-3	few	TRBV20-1	CSASIPGGRGNTIYF	TGCAGTGCTAGTATCCCAGGGGGCAGAGGAAACACCATATATTTT
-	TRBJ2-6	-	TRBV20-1	CSASPGTGANVLTF	TGCAGTGCTAGTCCGGGGACTGGGGCCAACGTCCTGACTTTC
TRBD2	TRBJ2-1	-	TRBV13	CASSFGSLAGGHNEQFF	TGTGCCAGCAGCTTCGGGTCACTAGCGGGGGGTCACAATGAGCAGTTCTTC
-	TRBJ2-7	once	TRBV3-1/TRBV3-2	CASSPGQVHSYEQYF	TGTGCCAGCAGCCCCGGCCAGGTTCACTCCTACGAGCAGTACTTC
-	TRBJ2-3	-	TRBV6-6	CASNYGQGIPDTQYF	TGTGCCAGCAACTACGGGCAGGGGATCCCGGATACGCAGTATTTT
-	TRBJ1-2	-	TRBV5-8	CASSFPGDYTF	TGTGCCAGCAGCTTCCCAGGGGACTACACCTTC
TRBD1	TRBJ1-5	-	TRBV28	CASSLKGQGNSNQPQHF	TGTGCCAGCAGCCTCAAGGGACAGGGGAATAGCAATCAGCCCCAGCATTTT
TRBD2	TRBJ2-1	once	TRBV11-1	CASSSRLAGGPHEQFF	TGTGCCAGCAGCAGTCGATTGGCGGGAGGGCCGCATGAGCAGTTCTTC
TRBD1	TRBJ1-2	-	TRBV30	CAWSRDRETGYTF	TGTGCCTGGAGCCGGGACAGGGAGACTGGCTACACCTTC
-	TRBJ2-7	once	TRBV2	CASSVGSGDQYF	TGTGCCAGCAGTGTGGGGTCAGGGGATCAGTACTTC
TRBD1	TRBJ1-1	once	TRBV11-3	CASSLPSGGTEAFF	TGTGCCAGCAGCCTCCCATCAGGGGGCACTGAAGCTTTCTTT
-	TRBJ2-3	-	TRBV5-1	CASSFDSPSTDTQYF	TGCGCCAGCAGCTTCGACAGTCCTAGCACAGATACGCAGTATTTT
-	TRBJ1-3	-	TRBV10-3	CAISEQGNTIYF	TGTGCCATCAGTGAACAAGGAAACACCATATATTTT
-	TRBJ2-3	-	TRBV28	CASSRSPGLFTDTQYF	TGTGCCAGCAGTCGGTCTCCGGGACTGTTCACAGATACGCAGTATTTT
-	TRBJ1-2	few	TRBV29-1	CSGKDTSYGYTF	TGCAGCGGTAAGGACACCAGCTATGGCTACACCTTC
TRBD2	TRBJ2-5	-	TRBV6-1	CASSVLPSGGQETQYF	TGTGCCAGCAGTGTACTACCTAGCGGGGGCCAAGAGACCCAGTACTTC